The present T cell receptor (beta chain) was sequenced within a study of T cell responses to AZD1222 COVID-19 vaccine. CDR1 KGHSH and CDR2 LQKENI come from the germline V gene. The CDR3 has 15 amino acids. Trimming cost V 0 bases and J 4 bases, with 13 bases left between them. The protocol was immunoSEQ multiplex PCR, while the TCRdb copy is restricted to in-frame clones and leaves out a portion. Of 85,000 to 90,000 clones listed, roughly 90% are singletons. The genes are TRBV18 and TRBJ2-7, with a tentative D call TRBD1 (5 bases). This TCR derives from an adult who received the AZD1222 COVID-19 vaccine. Sequencing was performed on peripheral blood, taken 28 days after the second AZD1222 dose. In nucleotides, the CDR3 is TGTGCCAGCTCACCACCGGCAGGGATAAGGTACGAGCAGTACTTC. It is translated as CASSPPAGIRYEQYF.